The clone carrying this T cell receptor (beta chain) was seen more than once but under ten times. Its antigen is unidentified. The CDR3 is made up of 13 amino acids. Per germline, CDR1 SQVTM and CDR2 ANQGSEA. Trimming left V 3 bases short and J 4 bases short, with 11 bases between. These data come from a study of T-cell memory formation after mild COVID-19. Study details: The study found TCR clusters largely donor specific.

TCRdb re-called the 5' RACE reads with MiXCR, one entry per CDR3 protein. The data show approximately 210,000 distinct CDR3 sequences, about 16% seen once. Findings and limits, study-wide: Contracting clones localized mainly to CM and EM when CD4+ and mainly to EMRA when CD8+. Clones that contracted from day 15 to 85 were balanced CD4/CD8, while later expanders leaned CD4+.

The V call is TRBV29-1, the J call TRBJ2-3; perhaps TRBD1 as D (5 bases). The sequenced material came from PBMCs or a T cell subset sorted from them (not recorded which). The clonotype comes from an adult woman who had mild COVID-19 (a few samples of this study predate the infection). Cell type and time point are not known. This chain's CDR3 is CSVDSQGSDTQYF. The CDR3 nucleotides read TGCAGCGTTGATTCCCAGGGCTCAGATACGCAGTATTTT.